This TCR beta chain derives from a study of blood T cell repertoires in COVID-19. Sequencing used immunoSEQ multiplex PCR; TCRdb keeps in-frame clones, though not all of them. Altogether over 85,000 clones are present, 60% to 80% being singletons, with the ten largest covering 16%. The receptor was derived from a woman of 80 years or more with active or convalescent COVID-19. The sequenced sample consisted of peripheral blood.

The CDR3 DNA reads TGTGCCAGCAGCTTATGGGGCAGGGCAGGGGAGACCCAGTACTTC. It yields the protein CASSLWGRAGETQYF. The chain has TRBV7-2 and TRBJ2-5; D is perhaps TRBD1 (5 bases). The V and J ends lost 2 bases and 5 bases respectively, with 15 bases between them. The CDR3 extends over 15 amino acids. CDR1 is SGHTA, CDR2 FQGNSA, per germline. The variable domain in full, with the rest retrieved from reference TRBV7-2 and TRBJ2-5, is GAGVSQSPSNKVTEKGKDVELRCDPISGHTALYWYRQSLGQGLEFLIYFQGNSAPDKSGLPSDRFSAERTGGSVSTLTIQRTQQEDSAVYLCASSLWGRAGETQYFGPGTRLLVL.